A single sample is the source of the 30 T cell receptor beta chains below, sequenced in a study of identical twins. Each CDR3 protein is one row after TCRdb ran MiXCR on the 5' RACE reads. The table shows a few hundred thousand distinct CDR3 sequences, with roughly 9.9% occurring only once. These data were also filed under a second study, of yellow fever vaccine responses in identical twins.

Material for sequencing was PBMCs. Receptors originate from a woman younger than 35 in good health.

The sample holds many counts of this clonotype. This chain links TRBV5-1 with TRBJ2-1; 8 bases match TRBD1. J gave up 3 bases and V 0 bases, and 5 bases lay outside the gene matches. Germline V CDR1 and CDR2: SGHRS, YFSETQ. The CDR3 has 16 residues. The CDR3 loop is CASSLGGDRGYNEQFF. The CDR3 DNA follows: TGCGCCAGCAGCTTGGGTGGAGACAGGGGCTACAATGAGCAGTTCTTC.

Ten or more counts support this clonotype. V and J are TRBV10-3 and TRBJ2-7; no definite D call. The CDR3 totals 11 residues. Germline values: CDR1 ENHRY, CDR2 SYGVKD. V lost 1 base and J lost 5, with 3 bases in between. The CDR3 sequence is CAISEFNEQYF. DNA for the CDR3: TGTGCCATCAGTGAGTTTAACGAGCAGTACTTC.

This clonotype has a count of ten or more. The rearrangement joins TRBV20-1 to TRBJ2-2, with D unresolved. The CDR3 has 12 amino acids. V was shortened by 5 bases and J by 6 bases, with 10 bases between the two germline ends. The V gene's germline CDR1 is DFQATT and CDR2 SNEGSKA (reference sequence). The CDR3 DNA follows: TGCAGTGCTTTATCTCTTGCCGGGGAGCTGTTTTTT. Encoded protein: CSALSLAGELFF.

This clonotype has only a few counts. The V and J genes are TRBV5-6 and TRBJ1-5, with 8 bases aligning to TRBD1. V was pared by 0 bases and J by 6 bases, with 14 bases of the junction left unmatched. Germline assignment: CDR1 SGHDT and CDR2 YYEEEE. This CDR3 region has 18 residues. The chain's CDR3 is CASSLGIGQGLGFQPQHF. The DNA of the CDR3 is TGTGCCAGCAGCTTGGGTATCGGACAGGGCTTGGGATTTCAGCCCCAGCATTTT.

This rearrangement joins TRBV7-9 to TRBJ2-7, with 10 positions matching TRBD2. V dropped 0 bases and J dropped 5; count of bases not matched to a gene: 7. The CDR3 is 16 residues long. Germline lookup yields CDR1 SEHNR and CDR2 FQNEAQ (reference sequence). The DNA for the CDR3 is TGTGCCAGCAGCTTAGCGACCAGCGGGAGGGGCCACGAGCAGTACTTC. Translation: CASSLATSGRGHEQYF. The full variable domain, in which reference TRBV7-9 and TRBJ2-7 provide the parts outside the CDR3, is DTGVSQNPRHKITKRGQNVTFRCDPISEHNRLYWYRQTLGQGPEFLTYFQNEAQLEKSRLLSDRFSAERPKGSFSTLEIQRTEQGDSAMYLCASSLATSGRGHEQYFGPGTRLTVT.

This clonotype was seen a few times. The chain has TRBV2 and TRBJ1-1, with TRBD1 identical over 10 bases. This CDR3 contains 14 residues. Germline-derived CDR1 and CDR2 are SNHLY and FYNNEI. After removal of 6 bases from V and 4 bases from J, the junction contained 5 bases not matched to a gene. The CDR3 sequence: CASRTGGSSTEAFF. The DNA for the CDR3 is TGTGCCAGCAGGACAGGGGGCAGCAGCACTGAAGCTTTCTTT.

This clonotype has just a few counts. This chain connects TRBV7-9 to TRBJ2-5; 7 nucleotides align to TRBD2. Germline trimming cut 3 bases from V and 4 bases from J; bases unmatched to any gene: 5. The germline V gene encodes CDR1 SEHNR and CDR2 FQNEAQ (reference sequence). The CDR3 runs 14 residues. The CDR3 spells CASSFWGGAETQYF. DNA of the CDR3: TGTGCCAGCAGCTTTTGGGGAGGGGCAGAGACCCAGTACTTC.

In this sample, this clonotype turned up a few times. The chain has TRBV2 and TRBJ1-6; D remains unclear. CDR3 length: 12 amino acids. Germline V gene sequence: CDR1 SNHLY, CDR2 FYNNEI. V lost 4 bases and J 14 bases, leaving 12 bases between the germline ends. This CDR3 reads CASSVEVPTLHF. As DNA, the CDR3 is TGTGCCAGCAGTGTAGAAGTCCCGACCCTCCACTTT.

This clonotype was seen ten or more times. The genes are TRBV10-3 and TRBJ2-3, with D uncertain. This CDR3 has 15 residues. Germline lookup yields CDR1 ENHRY and CDR2 SYGVKD. V lost 3 bases, J lost 0 bases, and 10 bases lay in between. The CDR3 is CAISDKGRSTDTQYF. The CDR3 DNA sequence: TGTGCCATCAGTGATAAGGGCCGGAGCACAGATACGCAGTATTTT.

This clonotype was detected a few times. This chain uses TRBV15 with TRBJ2-2; D ambiguous. V dropped 0 bases and J dropped 2 bases, with 10 bases sitting between them. Germline CDR1 reads LNHNV; CDR2 reads YYDKDF (reference sequence). The CDR3 runs to 16 residues. CDR3 protein: CATSRDLGFNTGELFF. CDR3 in DNA: TGTGCCACCAGCAGAGATTTAGGATTCAACACCGGGGAGCTGTTTTTT. Full variable domain (remainder filled in from reference TRBV15 and TRBJ2-2): DAMVIQNPRYQVTQFGKPVTLSCSQTLNHNVMYWYQQKSSQAPKLLFHYYDKDFNNEADTPDNFQSRRPNTSFCFLDIRSPGLGDTAMYLCATSRDLGFNTGELFFGEGSRLTVL.

V and J are TRBV30 and TRBJ1-3; D remains unclear. Germline V gene lookup returns CDR1 GTSNPN and CDR2 SVGIG (reference sequence). This CDR3 region has 13 residues. Trimming shortened V by 5 bases and J by 4 bases, and 12 bases separated the two germline ends. The CDR3 nucleotides read TGTGCCTGGGGACCCTTACCCGGAAACACCATATATTTT. Residues: CAWGPLPGNTIYF.

This clonotype was found a few times. The genes are TRBV28 and TRBJ2-3; possible D gene TRBD1, 5 bases. Germline V gene lookup returns CDR1 MDHEN and CDR2 SYDVKM. V gave up 7 bases and J gave up 0 bases, with 11 bases separating them. The CDR3 length is 14 residues. CDR3 in DNA: TGTGCCAGCAAATTAGGGGCTAGCACAGATACGCAGTATTTT. Residues: CASKLGASTDTQYF.

This clonotype turned up a few times. The chain combines TRBV7-9 with TRBJ1-4; D is undetermined. The germline V gene encodes CDR1 SEHNR and CDR2 FQNEAQ (reference sequence). V lost 6 bases and J 3 bases, leaving 11 bases between the germline ends. The CDR3 extends over 14 amino acids. The CDR3 nucleotides read TGTGCCAGCAGTCGTTTGGGAGCTAATGAAAAACTGTTTTTT. Its translation is CASSRLGANEKLFF. Variable domain in full (rest from reference TRBV7-9 and TRBJ1-4): DTGVSQNPRHKITKRGQNVTFRCDPISEHNRLYWYRQTLGQGPEFLTYFQNEAQLEKSRLLSDRFSAERPKGSFSTLEIQRTEQGDSAMYLCASSRLGANEKLFFGSGTQLSVL.

This clonotype was recorded a few times. The chain joins TRBV28 to TRBJ2-1; 7 bases align to TRBD2. Trimming took 5 bases from V and 7 from J; bases not matched to a gene: 20. CDR3 length equals 18 residues. The germline gives CDR1 MDHEN, CDR2 SYDVKM. CDR3 protein: CASSSPGGTPIVRNEQFF. The CDR3 bases are TGTGCCAGCAGTAGCCCCGGGGGGACCCCCATAGTTAGGAATGAGCAGTTCTTC.

The CDR3 here is CASSTDTYGYTF. CDR3 DNA sequence: TGTGCCAGCAGTACGGACACCTATGGCTACACCTTC. J is TRBJ1-2 and V is TRBV6-5, with D possibly matching TRBD1 (5 bases). CDR1 MNHEY and CDR2 SVGAGI come from the germline V gene. V was pared by 5 bases and J by 4 bases, with 8 bases between. The CDR3 has 12 amino acids.

This clonotype was counted only a few times. The chain joins TRBV5-4 to TRBJ2-3; D possibly corresponds to TRBD2 (6 bases). The germline V gene encodes CDR1 SGHNT and CDR2 YYREEE (reference sequence). This CDR3 comprises 16 residues. Trimming shortened V by 2 bases and J by 2 bases, and 15 bases separated the two germline ends. The CDR3 protein is CASSFGSGAFTDTQYF. Written as DNA, the CDR3 is TGTGCCAGCAGCTTCGGGTCGGGAGCATTCACAGATACGCAGTATTTT.

This clonotype turned up a few times. DNA of the CDR3: TGCAGTGTAGGCGCCGGCAACAATCAGCCCCAGCATTTT. Translation: CSVGAGNNQPQHF. This chain uses TRBV20-1 with TRBJ1-5, with no clear D. Per germline, CDR1 DFQATT and CDR2 SNEGSKA (reference sequence). The CDR3 consists of 13 residues. The germline V and J ends were trimmed by 7 bases and 3 bases, with 13 bases remaining between them.

CDR3 sequence: CASSSNQGRETQYF. CDR3 sequence (DNA): TGTGCCAGCAGCTCCAACCAGGGTCGAGAGACCCAGTACTTC. This chain connects TRBV6-2 or TRBV6-3 to TRBJ2-5; a weak D match, TRBD1 (5 bases). CDR3 length: 14 amino acids. The germline gives CDR1 MNHEY, CDR2 SVGEGT. Trimming pared 6 bases from V and 4 bases from J, leaving 15 bases between.

This sequence joins TRBV20-1 and TRBJ2-2; no firm D call. Trimming stripped 2 bases from V and 4 bases from J, with 8 bases between. CDR3 length: 13 residues. Germline CDR1 is DFQATT and CDR2 is SNEGSKA (reference sequence). The CDR3: CSARHILTGELFF. The CDR3 DNA reads as TGCAGTGCTAGACACATCCTCACCGGGGAGCTGTTTTTT.

This clonotype occurred many times. This chain uses TRBV5-1 with TRBJ2-1; 9 nucleotides align to TRBD1. The germline V gene encodes CDR1 SGHRS and CDR2 YFSETQ. The CDR3 length is 17 residues. Unmatched junction bases numbered 10, after V lost 0 bases and J lost 6 bases. CDR3 DNA sequence: TGCGCCAGCAGCTTGGGGACAGGGGCGACCCTCCCCAATGAGCAGTTCTTC. Translating gives CASSLGTGATLPNEQFF.

Comment on this clonotype: Germline and junction disagree at one end, which may indicate a read error. The chain uses TRBV3-1 and TRBJ2-4, with 9 bases lining up with TRBD1. Germline-derived CDR1 and CDR2 are LGHDT and YNNKEL (reference sequence). This CDR3 has 19 residues. The CDR3 is CARSTGQGSNILAKNIQYF. The CDR3 DNA sequence: TGTGCCCGCAGCACCGGACAGGGGTCGAACATTCTAGCCAAAAACATTCAGTACTTC.

The chain couples TRBV6-5 to TRBJ1-1, with 9 bases that match TRBD1. Germline V CDR1 and CDR2: MNHEY, SVGAGI. Unmatched junction bases numbered 0, after V lost 0 bases and J lost 4 bases. The CDR3 contains 14 residues. The chain's CDR3 is CASSYSTGGTEAFF. CDR3 bases: TGTGCCAGCAGTTACTCGACAGGGGGCACTGAAGCTTTCTTT.

The V call is TRBV20-1, the J call TRBJ1-6, with D uncertain. This CDR3 contains 14 residues. Germline CDR1 is DFQATT and CDR2 is SNEGSKA (reference sequence). V was clipped by 3 bases and J by 0 bases, with 6 bases between them. CDR3 coding DNA: TGCAGTGCTAGTAGGAGCTCCTATAATTCACCCCTCCACTTT. Encoded protein: CSASRSSYNSPLHF.

The V call is TRBV7-9, the J call TRBJ1-2, with a tentative D call TRBD1 (5 bases). Germline values: CDR1 SEHNR, CDR2 FQNEAQ (reference sequence). The CDR3 spans 14 residues. The ends were cut back, 5 bases at V and 6 bases at J, with 16 bases in the middle. The CDR3 DNA is TGTGCCAGCAGCCCCTCTCCAGGGCTCAATGGCTACACCTTC. The encoded protein is CASSPSPGLNGYTF.

Ten or more counts support this clonotype. J is TRBJ2-3 and V is TRBV29-1, with a possible D match to TRBD2 (5 bases). CDR3 length equals 14 residues. V lost 1 base, J lost 0 bases, and 8 bases lay in between. Germline assignment: CDR1 SQVTM and CDR2 ANQGSEA. In DNA, the CDR3 is TGCAGCGTTGAAGCGGGGATTAGCACAGATACGCAGTATTTT. Residues: CSVEAGISTDTQYF.

The chain has TRBV29-1 and TRBJ2-5; the D gene could be TRBD1 or TRBD2 (5 bases each). Germline V CDR1 and CDR2: SQVTM, ANQGSEA. The CDR3 loop spans 13 amino acids. The germline V and J ends were trimmed by 8 bases and 5 bases, with 18 bases remaining between them. The CDR3 DNA follows: TGCAGCTCTCCGGGACGGGCCGGGGAGACCCAGTACTTC. Translating gives CSSPGRAGETQYF.

This clonotype appeared many times. The V gene is TRBV4-3, the J gene TRBJ2-7, with a weak D call TRBD1 (8 bases). The germline V gene has CDR1 LGHNA and CDR2 YSLEER. The CDR3 sequence is 15 residues long. V dropped 1 base and J dropped 6 bases, with 16 bases sitting between them. In nucleotides, the CDR3 is TGCGCCAGCAGCCAAGCGGACAGGGACTATAGCGAGCAGTACTTC. Translation: CASSQADRDYSEQYF.

This clonotype was counted a few times. The rearrangement joins TRBV20-1 to TRBJ2-5; 11 bases match TRBD2. The CDR3 runs to 15 residues. V lost 5 bases and J lost 4; bases outside the gene matches: 9. Germline V gene data show CDR1 as DFQATT and CDR2 as SNEGSKA (reference sequence). The CDR3 bases are TGCAGTGCTGGAATAGCGGGGGGGTCCGGAGAGACCCAGTACTTC. This encodes CSAGIAGGSGETQYF.

This clonotype occurred a few times. The J gene is TRBJ2-2, the V gene TRBV6-1, with D possibly being TRBD1 or TRBD2 (5 bases each). V was pared by 11 bases and J by 1 base, with 11 bases between. Germline lookup yields CDR1 MNHNS and CDR2 SASEGT. The length of the CDR3 is 13 residues. The DNA of the CDR3 is TGTGCCTGTCGGGACGGGAACACCGGGGAGCTGTTTTTT. The encoded protein is CACRDGNTGELFF.

V gene TRBV20-1 combines with J gene TRBJ2-5; TRBD2 matches 10 bases. Trimming cost V 3 bases and J 6 bases; bases outside gene matches: 7. This CDR3 contains 14 residues. The germline V gene has CDR1 DFQATT and CDR2 SNEGSKA (reference sequence). As DNA, the CDR3 is TGCAGTGCTAGTTCAGCGGGGGGGCTACAGACCCAGTACTTC. It encodes CSASSAGGLQTQYF.